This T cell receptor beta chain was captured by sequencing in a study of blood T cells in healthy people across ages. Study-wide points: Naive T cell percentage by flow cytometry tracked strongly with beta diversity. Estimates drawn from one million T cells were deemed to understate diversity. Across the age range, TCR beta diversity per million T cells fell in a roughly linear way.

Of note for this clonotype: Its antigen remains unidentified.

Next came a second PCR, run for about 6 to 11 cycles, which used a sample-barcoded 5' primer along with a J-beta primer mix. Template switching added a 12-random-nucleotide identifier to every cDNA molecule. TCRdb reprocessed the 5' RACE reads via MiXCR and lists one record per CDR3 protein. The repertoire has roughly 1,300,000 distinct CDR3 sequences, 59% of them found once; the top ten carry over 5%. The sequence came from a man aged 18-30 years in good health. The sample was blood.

In DNA form, the CDR3 reads TGCAGCGTTGACTCCAGTTCCTACGAGCAGTACTTC. Amino acids: CSVDSSSYEQYF. The chain combines TRBV29-1 with TRBJ2-7; no definite D call. This CDR3 contains 12 residues. V lost 3 bases and J 1 base, leaving 7 bases between the germline ends. Germline assignment: CDR1 SQVTM and CDR2 ANQGSEA.